The clone carrying this T cell receptor beta chain was counted a few times. The antigen is unknown. Treatment noted: roughly ten-day PBMC culture with coronavirus spike peptide pools or control peptides (ViraFEST assay). The CDR3 runs to 14 residues. Germline values: CDR1 SGHTA, CDR2 FQGNSA. Trimming took 4 bases from V and 6 from J; bases not matched to a gene: 2. Once obtained from cultured CD4+ T cells, the DNA was sequenced using the Oncomine TCR Beta short-read assay. MiXCR, run by TCRdb on the PCR reads, gives a single entry per CDR3 protein. The table lists about 11,000 distinct CDR3 sequences, roughly two thirds of them singletons. The data derive from a study of vaccination and CD4 T cells after COVID-19.

Sample: CD4+ T cells from blood, cultured in vitro. J is TRBJ1-5 and V is TRBV7-2; 11 bases are a match to TRBD1. The receptor was isolated from a human donor who had recovered from COVID-19. CDR3 in DNA: TGTGCCAGCAGCTCCGGACAGGGGGCTCAGCCCCAGCATTTT. It specifies CASSSGQGAQPQHF. Using reference TRBV7-2 and TRBJ1-5 for the parts outside the CDR3, the full variable domain is GAGVSQSPSNKVTEKGKDVELRCDPISGHTALYWYRQSLGQGLEFLIYFQGNSAPDKSGLPSDRFSAERTGGSVSTLTIQRTQQEDSAVYLCASSSGQGAQPQHFGDGTRLSIL.